Listed here are 30 T cell receptor beta chains from one sample, sequenced in a study of blood T cell repertoires in COVID-19. Only in-frame clones appear in the TCRdb table, and some are missing; sequencing was by immunoSEQ multiplex PCR. The sample shows almost 70,000 clones, around 88% of them seen only once. Source material: peripheral blood. The receptor source for this set is a woman between 70 and 85 years old with acute or convalescent COVID-19.

As DNA, the CDR3 is TGTGCCAGCAGACCCCGACTAGCGGGAGGCCGGGATACGCAGTATTTT. As protein: CASRPRLAGGRDTQYF. The genes are TRBV28 and TRBJ2-3; 13 bases match TRBD2. V lost 6 bases to trimming and J lost 6 bases; unmatched junction nucleotides: 9. Germline V gene sequence: CDR1 MDHEN, CDR2 SYDVKM. There are 16 residues in the CDR3.

The chain combines TRBV27 with TRBJ1-4; 8 bases are shared with TRBD1. Germline V CDR1 and CDR2: MNHEY, SMNVEV (reference sequence). The ends lost 5 bases at V and 6 bases at J; junction bases unmatched: 5. The CDR3 spans 14 residues. The CDR3 sequence is CASSPTGGDEKLFF. CDR3 in DNA: TGTGCCAGCAGTCCAACAGGGGGGGATGAAAAACTGTTTTTT.

This clone appeared once. This chain joins TRBV5-1 and TRBJ2-5; D may be TRBD1 or TRBD2 (6 bases each). CDR3 length: 13 amino acids. CDR1 is SGHRS, CDR2 YFSETQ, per germline. V lost 4 bases and J 5 bases, leaving 12 bases between the germline ends. CDR3 in amino acids: CASSLGGRETQYF. The CDR3 DNA is TGCGCCAGCAGCCTGGGGGGCCGGGAGACCCAGTACTTC.

The rearrangement links TRBV5-4 to TRBJ2-5; D possibly corresponds to TRBD2 (6 bases). The V end lost 4 bases, the J end lost 1 base, and 11 bases lay between the germline ends. Germline assignment: CDR1 SGHNT and CDR2 YYREEE (reference sequence). The CDR3 contains 14 residues. The chain's CDR3 is CASSLNGGQETQYF. Written as DNA, the CDR3 is TGTGCCAGCAGCCTCAACGGGGGCCAAGAGACCCAGTACTTC.

The chain has TRBV7-2 and TRBJ2-7; 7 nucleotides agree with TRBD1. From germline, CDR1 is SGHTA and CDR2 FQGNSA. The CDR3 has 14 residues. V gave up 4 bases and J gave up 2 bases; unmatched junction bases: 5. The CDR3 nucleotides are TGTGCCAGCAGCTCCAGAGGGGGCGCCTACGAGCAGTACTTC. Protein sequence: CASSSRGGAYEQYF.

The chain is built from TRBV27 and TRBJ1-6; D possibly corresponds to TRBD1 (6 bases). Trimming pared 6 bases from V and 10 bases from J, leaving 22 bases between. CDR1 is MNHEY, CDR2 SMNVEV, per germline (reference sequence). The CDR3 is 16 residues long. In DNA, the CDR3 is TGTGCCAGCAGATTGGGTCAAGGACAGCAAAGGTCACCCCTCCACTTT. Translating gives CASRLGQGQQRSPLHF.

CDR3 sequence (DNA): TGTGCCGGAACCCGGGACAGGACGAACACTGAAGCTTTCTTT. Protein sequence: CAGTRDRTNTEAFF. The V gene is TRBV2, the J gene TRBJ1-1, with 8 positions matching TRBD1. Losses at the gene ends were 11 bases for V and 1 base for J; bases not matched to a gene: 9. This CDR3 has 14 residues. The germline V gene encodes CDR1 SNHLY and CDR2 FYNNEI. The full variable domain, with the rest looked up from reference TRBV2 and TRBJ1-1, is EPEVTQTPSHQVTQMGQEVILRCVPISNHLYFYWYRQILGQKVEFLVSFYNNEISEKSEIFDDQFSVERPDGSNFTLKIRSTKLEDSAMYFCAGTRDRTNTEAFFGQGTRLTVV.

The gene calls are TRBV6-2 or TRBV6-3 and TRBJ2-1; tentatively, D is TRBD2 (5 bases). Germline-derived CDR1 and CDR2 are MNHEY and SVGEGT. V lost 4 bases to trimming and J lost 2 bases, with 9 bases between them. CDR3 length: 14 amino acids. CDR3 sequence: CASSWEKPYNEQFF. DNA of the CDR3: TGTGCCAGCAGTTGGGAGAAGCCCTACAATGAGCAGTTCTTC.

In this sample, this clone turned up a few times. The CDR3: CASSPDSSYEQYF. In DNA form, the CDR3 reads TGCGCCAGCAGCCCGGACAGCTCCTACGAGCAGTACTTC. This chain joins TRBV5-1 and TRBJ2-7; the D gene is possibly TRBD1 (6 bases). The germline V and J ends were trimmed by 4 bases and 0 bases, with 8 bases remaining between them. The CDR3 has 13 amino acids. CDR1 and CDR2 from the germline V gene are SGHRS and YFSETQ.

This clone was found once. The genes are TRBV6-5 and TRBJ1-5; the match to TRBD1 covers 9 bases. The CDR3 loop spans 14 amino acids. The V gene end was trimmed by 5 bases and the J gene end by 7 bases; junction bases not matched to a gene: 6. The germline V gene has CDR1 MNHEY and CDR2 SVGAGI. The CDR3 sequence is CASSPGTGKQPQHF. DNA of the CDR3: TGTGCCAGCAGTCCCGGGACAGGGAAACAGCCCCAGCATTTT.

The chain employs TRBV7-8 and TRBJ1-5; 10 bases align to TRBD1. The CDR3 loop spans 15 amino acids. Trimming removed 6 bases from V and 0 bases from J; junction bases left unmatched: 2. Per the germline V gene, CDR1 is SGHVS and CDR2 is FQNEAQ. CDR3 region: CASSRDRGSNQPQHF. As DNA, the CDR3 is TGTGCCAGCAGTCGGGACAGGGGTAGCAATCAGCCCCAGCATTTT.

The chain is built from TRBV7-6 and TRBJ1-3; possibly TRBD1 for D (5 bases). The germline V gene encodes CDR1 SGHVS and CDR2 FNYEAQ. This CDR3 is built from 15 residues. V lost 4 bases, J lost 4 bases, and 14 bases lay in between. The CDR3 sequence: CASSYDGGWGNTIYF. The CDR3 DNA reads TGTGCCAGCAGCTACGACGGGGGGTGGGGAAACACCATATATTTT.

The J gene is TRBJ2-1, the V gene TRBV10-2; D gene uncertain. V lost 3 bases and J lost 4, with 4 bases in between. This CDR3 is 12 amino acids long. Germline assignment: CDR1 WSHSY and CDR2 SAAADI. The chain's CDR3 is CASSDPYNEQFF. CDR3 in DNA: TGCGCCAGCAGTGACCCTTACAATGAGCAGTTCTTC.

This chain's CDR3 is CASRARGSYNEQFF. The CDR3 nucleotides read TGTGCCAGCAGGGCGCGGGGTTCCTACAATGAGCAGTTCTTC. V is TRBV28 and J is TRBJ2-1, with D possibly being TRBD2 (6 bases). This CDR3 has 14 amino acids. V was clipped by 6 bases and J by 1 base, with 10 bases between them. Germline CDR1 and CDR2: MDHEN and SYDVKM.

The chain links TRBV6-5 to TRBJ1-6; D perhaps matches TRBD1 (5 bases). V was cut by 8 bases and J by 6 bases, with 14 bases left in between. The CDR3 totals 14 residues. Germline V gene lookup returns CDR1 MNHEY and CDR2 SVGAGI. The CDR3 here is CASLSTRGNSPLHF. The DNA of the CDR3 is TGTGCCAGCCTTTCCACAAGGGGTAATTCACCCCTCCACTTT.

The J gene is TRBJ1-5, the V gene TRBV15, with a tentative D call TRBD1 (5 bases). CDR1 LNHNV and CDR2 YYDKDF come from the germline V gene (reference sequence). Trimming shortened V by 4 bases and J by 1 base, and 8 bases separated the two germline ends. The CDR3 has 14 residues. The CDR3 DNA reads as TGTGCCACCAGCAAGGGACTGAGCAATCAGCCCCAGCATTTT. Amino acid sequence: CATSKGLSNQPQHF.

The chain combines TRBV3-1 (or the pseudogene TRBV3-2) with TRBJ1-4; D is unresolved. Germline values: CDR1 LGHDT, CDR2 YNNKEL (reference sequence). V shed 1 base and J shed 10 bases, with 16 bases lying between them. CDR3 length: 15 amino acids. CDR3 nucleotides: TGTGCCAGCAGCCAAGGCCAAGATCGTAGTGTAAAACTGTTTTTT. This codes for CASSQGQDRSVKLFF.

This clone came up a few times. The rearrangement joins TRBV6-5 to TRBJ1-1, with D unresolved. Germline-derived CDR1 and CDR2 are MNHEY and SVGAGI. CDR3 length: 14 residues. The V and J ends lost 7 bases and 0 bases respectively, with 12 bases between them. In DNA form, the CDR3 reads TGTGCCAGCATGAGGGAGCGGTTGAACACTGAAGCTTTCTTT. Its protein product is CASMRERLNTEAFF.

The V gene is TRBV27, the J gene TRBJ2-5; 8 nucleotides align to TRBD1. CDR1 is MNHEY and CDR2 is SMNVEV in the germline V gene (reference sequence). The CDR3 has 16 amino acids. Trimming at V came to 6 bases and at J to 5 bases, leaving 14 bases not matched to a gene. The CDR3 coding sequence is TGTGCCAGCAGAACCCGAGACAGGGGCACATGGGAGACCCAGTACTTC. It translates to CASRTRDRGTWETQYF.

The chain uses TRBV7-9 and TRBJ1-1; TRBD1 matches 7 bases. Germline assignment: CDR1 SEHNR and CDR2 FQNEAQ (reference sequence). Trimming cost V 0 bases and J 1 base; bases outside gene matches: 5. This CDR3 is 16 amino acids long. DNA for the CDR3: TGTGCCAGCAGCTTAGCAGGGGGCGGTTGGAACACTGAAGCTTTCTTT. This encodes CASSLAGGGWNTEAFF.

This chain joins TRBV9 and TRBJ2-5; 12 bases align to TRBD1. CDR3 length equals 15 residues. The V gene's germline CDR1 is SGDLS and CDR2 YYNGEE. With 4 bases clipped from V and 5 bases from J, the junction kept 6 bases outside the gene matches. This CDR3 is CASSPRDRGHETQYF. The DNA of the CDR3 is TGTGCCAGCAGCCCCCGGGACAGGGGGCATGAGACCCAGTACTTC.

CDR3 in amino acids: CASSLDPEGGYTF. The CDR3 DNA reads as TGTGCCAGCAGCTTGGACCCTGAGGGTGGCTACACCTTC. J is TRBJ1-2 and V is TRBV5-6; D ambiguous. CDR3 size: 13 residues. Germline V CDR1 and CDR2: SGHDT, YYEEEE. V was clipped by 0 bases and J by 7 bases, with 10 bases between them. Combining the CDR3 with reference TRBV5-6 and TRBJ1-2 gives the whole variable domain DAGVTQSPTHLIKTRGQQVTLRCSPKSGHDTVSWYQQALGQGPQFIFQYYEEEERQRGNFPDRFSGHQFPNYSSELNVNALLLGDSALYLCASSLDPEGGYTFGSGTRLTVV.

The V and J genes are TRBV28 and TRBJ1-2; 8 positions agree with TRBD1. The CDR3 consists of 14 residues. Looked up from germline, CDR1 is MDHEN and CDR2 is SYDVKM. J was trimmed by 9 bases and V by 3 bases; bases with no gene match: 9. In DNA, the CDR3 is TGTGCCAGCAGTTTGACCAGGGGGCCTTCGAGCTACACCTTC. Encoded protein: CASSLTRGPSSYTF.

This clone was seen a handful of times. This chain joins TRBV2 and TRBJ1-1; 8 positions match TRBD1. The V and J ends lost 5 bases and 6 bases, in that order; junction bases with no gene match: 5. This CDR3 has 13 amino acids. Germline-derived CDR1 and CDR2 are SNHLY and FYNNEI. The CDR3: CASSLQGAAEAFF. CDR3 DNA: TGTGCCAGCAGTCTCCAGGGGGCCGCTGAAGCTTTCTTT.

This chain joins TRBV7-8 and TRBJ1-2; no clear D gene. Germline V gene data show CDR1 as SGHVS and CDR2 as FQNEAQ. V was cut by 5 bases and J by 8 bases, with 15 bases left in between. This CDR3 has 13 amino acids. The CDR3 nucleotides read TGTGCCAGCAGCGAAAGGTCTCCGGGGGGCTACACCTTC. Residues: CASSERSPGGYTF.

V usage is TRBV7-8 and J usage is TRBJ2-1, with 12 bases lining up with TRBD1. The V and J ends lost 4 bases and 9 bases, in that order; junction bases with no gene match: 10. The germline CDR1 and CDR2 sequences are SGHVS and FQNEAQ. The CDR3 spans 16 residues. The CDR3 DNA is TGTGCCAGCAGCTCAAAACCGGGACAGGGGGCCATTGAGCAGTTCTTC. It translates to CASSSKPGQGAIEQFF.

The chain employs TRBV2 and TRBJ1-2; TRBD1 aligns across 7 bases. Germline CDR1 and CDR2: SNHLY and FYNNEI. The CDR3 extends over 13 amino acids. Trimming at V came to 6 bases and at J to 3 bases, leaving 4 bases not matched to a gene. The CDR3 protein is CASRGDSHYGYTF. The CDR3 DNA reads TGTGCCAGCAGGGGGGACAGCCACTATGGCTACACCTTC. Full variable domain (remainder filled in from reference TRBV2 and TRBJ1-2): EPEVTQTPSHQVTQMGQEVILRCVPISNHLYFYWYRQILGQKVEFLVSFYNNEISEKSEIFDDQFSVERPDGSNFTLKIRSTKLEDSAMYFCASRGDSHYGYTFGSGTRLTVV.

As DNA, the CDR3 is TGTGCCAGCATCATGACAGGGGTGACAGAGACCCAGTACTTC. This codes for CASIMTGVTETQYF. The chain employs TRBV5-8 and TRBJ2-5; 8 bases map to TRBD1. This CDR3 has 14 amino acids. Per germline, CDR1 SGHTS and CDR2 YDEGEE. The V and J ends lost 6 bases and 4 bases, in that order; junction bases with no gene match: 8.

This clone was counted once. The gene calls are TRBV2 and TRBJ2-7, with 10 bases matching TRBD1. From germline, CDR1 is SNHLY and CDR2 FYNNEI. This CDR3 contains 15 residues. The junction had 12 bases not matched to a gene; V was cut back by 4 bases and J by 9 bases. CDR3: CASSVRDRGVRGQYF. CDR3 in DNA: TGTGCCAGCAGTGTTAGGGACAGGGGCGTCAGAGGGCAGTACTTC.

The chain has TRBV29-1 and TRBJ2-2; 12 bases agree with TRBD2. Trimming took 4 bases from V and 1 from J; bases not matched to a gene: 4. The V gene's germline CDR1 is SQVTM and CDR2 ANQGSEA. The CDR3 contains 16 residues. For the CDR3, the DNA is TGCAGCGTTGTGGGGGGACTAGCGGGGAACACCGGGGAGCTGTTTTTT. Translating gives CSVVGGLAGNTGELFF.